The 20 T cell receptor beta chains below all came from one sample that was sequenced in a study of cytomegalovirus exposure and HLA in healthy donors. Primers included in the PCR were 60 Vbeta and 13 Jbeta primers. Assay used: immunoSEQ multiplex PCR; TCRdb lists only in-frame clones, some missing. Its table lists around 160,000 clones. Sequencing was performed on PBMCs. The receptor set was obtained from a woman aged 45-60 years in good health and CMV-seronegative.

The chain uses TRBV6-5 and TRBJ2-5, with 9 bases that match TRBD2. Trimming cost V 8 bases and J 4 bases; bases outside gene matches: 2. CDR1 is MNHEY, CDR2 SVGAGI, per germline. The CDR3 totals 12 residues. This CDR3 reads CASRAGGETQYF. In DNA form, the CDR3 reads TGTGCCAGCCGAGCGGGAGGAGAGACCCAGTACTTC.

This sequence joins TRBV6-5 and TRBJ2-3; no clear D gene. Trimming took 9 bases from V and 0 from J, leaving 7 bases between them. Germline CDR1 reads MNHEY; CDR2 reads SVGAGI. The CDR3 is 12 amino acids. The CDR3 here is CASSRSTDTQYF. The CDR3 DNA reads as TGTGCCAGTTCGAGAAGCACAGATACGCAGTATTTT.

The gene calls are TRBV12-5 and TRBJ2-3; TRBD2 might be the D (5 bases). In germline, CDR1 is LGHNT, CDR2 FRNRAP. The CDR3 has 18 residues. The germline V and J ends were trimmed by 3 bases and 2 bases, with 21 bases remaining between them. Here the CDR3 DNA reads TGTGCTAGTGGTTTTCGAGCCCGGGGTCATTTCCCCACAGATACGCAGTATTTT. Translated, it gives CASGFRARGHFPTDTQYF.

V gene TRBV30 combines with J gene TRBJ2-3, with 10 positions matching TRBD2. CDR3 length: 14 amino acids. J was trimmed by 4 bases and V by 2 bases; bases with no gene match: 3. Germline V gives CDR1 GTSNPN, CDR2 SVGIG (reference sequence). Here the CDR3 DNA reads TGTGCCTGGAGTTTAGCGGGAGGTGCAGATACGCAGTATTTT. It encodes CAWSLAGGADTQYF.

The chain couples TRBV30 to TRBJ1-4; the D gene is possibly TRBD1 (5 bases). CDR3 length: 14 residues. Deletions cut 2 bases from V and 7 bases from J, with 14 bases between. Germline-derived CDR1 and CDR2 are GTSNPN and SVGIG (reference sequence). CDR3 DNA sequence: TGTGCCTGGAGTCCCGACAGAACGATTGAAAAACTGTTTTTT. This translates into CAWSPDRTIEKLFF.

This chain links TRBV7-3 with TRBJ2-7; possible D gene TRBD1, 5 bases. This CDR3 is built from 12 residues. From germline, CDR1 is SGHTA and CDR2 FQGTGA. V lost 5 bases and J lost 4, with 9 bases in between. The DNA for the CDR3 is TGTGCCAGCAGCCCACAGGAGTACGAGCAGTACTTC. Its translation is CASSPQEYEQYF.

The chain uses TRBV9 and TRBJ2-3; the D is unclear. CDR3 length equals 12 residues. Trimming stripped 0 bases from V and 6 bases from J, with 5 bases between. The germline CDR1 and CDR2 sequences are SGDLS and YYNGEE. CDR3 residues: CASSVDSDTQYF. The CDR3 nucleotides read TGTGCCAGCAGCGTAGACAGTGATACGCAGTATTTT.

The chain is built from TRBV9 and TRBJ1-1, with TRBD1 identical over 7 bases. CDR1 SGDLS and CDR2 YYNGEE come from the germline V gene. Germline trimming cut 4 bases from V and 4 bases from J; bases unmatched to any gene: 7. The CDR3 length is 14 residues. CDR3 bases: TGTGCCAGCAGCATTGGACAGGCGGGCACTGAAGCTTTCTTT. Translating it yields CASSIGQAGTEAFF.

V and J are TRBV4-1 and TRBJ2-2; D gene uncertain. The CDR3 consists of 15 residues. In germline, CDR1 is MGHRA, CDR2 YSYEKL. Trimming shortened V by 4 bases and J by 2 bases, and 11 bases separated the two germline ends. The CDR3 DNA is TGCGCCAGCAGCCCGTTGGGCATTAACACCGGGGAGCTGTTTTTT. It codes for CASSPLGINTGELFF.

This sequence joins TRBV28 and TRBJ1-1; D is unclear. The CDR3 has 14 amino acids. Germline V lookup: CDR1 MDHEN, CDR2 SYDVKM. The germline V and J ends were trimmed by 6 bases and 2 bases, with 13 bases remaining between them. CDR3 sequence: CASSPPSRNTEAFF. CDR3 nucleotides: TGTGCCAGCAGCCCTCCTTCTAGAAACACTGAAGCTTTCTTT.

Regarding this clone: In the same sample, other DNA sequences code for this CDR3. The chain couples TRBV5-1 to TRBJ1-2; TRBD1 aligns across 7 bases. The CDR3 has 13 residues. V lost 3 bases and J lost 5; bases outside the gene matches: 4. The germline gives CDR1 SGHRS, CDR2 YFSETQ. CDR3 sequence reads: CASSSQGDYGYTF. The DNA for the CDR3 is TGCGCCAGCAGCTCGCAGGGGGATTATGGCTACACCTTC.

V is TRBV18 and J is TRBJ2-4; D is unclear. CDR1 and CDR2 (germline): KGHSH, LQKENI. The CDR3 consists of 16 residues. The V gene lost 3 bases and the J gene lost 1 base, with 13 bases spanning the gap. The DNA of the CDR3 is TGTGCCAGCTCACCTGAGGCCGGCGCGGCCAAAAACATTCAGTACTTC. This gives the protein CASSPEAGAAKNIQYF.

The chain has TRBV5-6 and TRBJ1-2, with 8 bases lining up with TRBD1. The CDR3 consists of 16 residues. Germline values: CDR1 SGHDT, CDR2 YYEEEE. Trimming took 0 bases from V and 1 from J; bases not matched to a gene: 5. DNA of the CDR3: TGTGCCAGCAGCTTGGGGGCAGGGGGCTATAACTATGGCTACACCTTC. It codes for CASSLGAGGYNYGYTF.

This chain uses TRBV10-3 with TRBJ2-5; 9 bases line up with TRBD1. The CDR3 totals 15 residues. V trimming: 4 bases; J trimming: 2 bases; junction bases outside the gene matches: 5. Looked up from germline, CDR1 is ENHRY and CDR2 is SYGVKD. The CDR3 sequence is CAISGPGQGQETQYF. CDR3 nucleotides: TGTGCCATCAGTGGGCCGGGACAGGGTCAAGAGACCCAGTACTTC.

The rearrangement uses TRBV5-1 and TRBJ2-5; 13 bases match TRBD2. This CDR3 comprises 15 residues. Germline V gene sequence: CDR1 SGHRS, CDR2 YFSETQ. The V and J ends lost 3 bases and 4 bases, in that order; junction bases with no gene match: 3. In DNA form, the CDR3 reads TGCGCCAGCAGCTCAACTAGCGGGGGGGCAGAGACCCAGTACTTC. This encodes CASSSTSGGAETQYF.

V and J are TRBV12-2 and TRBJ1-5. TRBV12-2 is assigned pseudogene status. This CDR3 contains 17 residues. CDR3 DNA sequence: TGTGCAAGTCGCTTATCTGGGGGGGGGTACAGCAATCAGCCCCAGCATTTT. Its protein is CASRLSGGGYSNQPQHF.

This chain links TRBV18 with TRBJ2-7; TRBD1 agrees at 7 bases. CDR3 length: 13 amino acids. The V segment lost 2 bases and the J segment 6 bases; nucleotides outside the gene matches: 4. CDR1 is KGHSH and CDR2 is LQKENI in the germline V gene. The CDR3 loop is CASSPRQGTEQYF. As DNA, the CDR3 is TGTGCCAGCTCACCAAGACAGGGAACCGAGCAGTACTTC. The full variable domain, with the rest looked up from reference TRBV18 and TRBJ2-7, is NAGVMQNPRHLVRRRGQEARLRCSPMKGHSHVYWYRQLPEEGLKFMVYLQKENIIDESGMPKERFSAEFPKEGPSILRIQQVVRGDSAAYFCASSPRQGTEQYFGPGTRLTVT.

The chain has TRBV29-1 and TRBJ2-3; 10 bases fit TRBD2. The V segment lost 6 bases and the J segment 4 bases; nucleotides outside the gene matches: 10. The CDR3 runs 15 residues. Germline V gives CDR1 SQVTM, CDR2 ANQGSEA. CDR3 amino acids: CSVAPTSGAPDTQYF. In DNA form, the CDR3 reads TGCAGCGTGGCACCCACTAGCGGGGCCCCAGATACGCAGTATTTT.

On this clone: The junction differs from germline at one of its ends, possibly a read error. V usage is TRBV25-1 and J usage is TRBJ2-6; D is possibly TRBD1 (5 bases). Germline V gene lookup returns CDR1 MGHDK and CDR2 SYGVNS. The CDR3 runs to 13 residues. The CDR3 DNA sequence: TGTGCCAGCAGCCCCTCTGGGGCCAACGTCCTGGCTTTC. As protein: CASSPSGANVLAF.

The V gene is TRBV5-6, the J gene TRBJ2-1; TRBD2 aligns across 7 bases. The CDR3 runs 13 residues. Trimming removed 2 bases from V and 8 bases from J; junction bases left unmatched: 4. CDR1 is SGHDT and CDR2 is YYEEEE in the germline V gene. The CDR3 protein is CASSLWGGHEQFF. CDR3 nucleotides: TGTGCCAGCAGCTTATGGGGAGGGCATGAGCAGTTCTTC.